These T cell receptor beta chains were read from a single sample in a study of shared clonotypes between healthy human individuals. The repertoire was sequenced with immunoSEQ multiplex PCR; TCRdb's copy has only in-frame clones and lacks some. The sample consists of approximately 1,500,000 clones, 96% of them appearing once. The sample comprised naive CD4+ T cells sorted from blood. The receptor set was obtained from a man aged 30 to 45 in good health. Each CDR3 is given with its conserved first and last residue. Each record gives: clone size, J gene, D gene, V gene, CDR3 DNA, CDR3 protein. The D gene is left open where the match is weak. The size field is filled for only some rows; it gives once, few, many or a size class.

size: .; J: TRBJ2-1; D: .; V: TRBV28; DNA: TGTGCCAGCAGTCTCACCCCTCTGCCCAACAATGAGCAGTTCTTC; CDR3: CASSLTPLPNNEQFF
size: .; J: TRBJ2-1; D: .; V: TRBV4-1; DNA: TGCGCCAGCAGCCAAGAGGATCGACAGAGACGGTACAATGAGCAGTTCTTC; CDR3: CASSQEDRQRRYNEQFF
size: .; J: TRBJ1-5; D: .; V: TRBV6-1; DNA: TGTGCCAGCAGTTGGACAGGCAATCAGCCCCAGCATTTT; CDR3: CASSWTGNQPQHF
size: .; J: TRBJ1-2; D: .; V: TRBV5-4; DNA: TGTGCCAGCAGCGCGGCAAATTGGGGAGGTAACTATGGCTACACCTTC; CDR3: CASSAANWGGNYGYTF
size: .; J: TRBJ1-2; D: .; V: TRBV29-1; DNA: TGCAGCGTTGAATCGGGGCCCTATGGCTACACCTTC; CDR3: CSVESGPYGYTF
size: .; J: TRBJ2-2; D: .; V: TRBV5-4; DNA: TGTGCCAGCAGCCGGACCACACTGCTAGACGGGGAGCTGTTTTTT; CDR3: CASSRTTLLDGELFF
size: .; J: TRBJ1-5; D: TRBD1; V: TRBV28; DNA: TGTGCCAGCAGTTCCGGACAGGGGAGGAACCAGCCCCAGCATTTT; CDR3: CASSSGQGRNQPQHF
size: .; J: TRBJ2-1; D: TRBD2; V: TRBV15; DNA: TGTGCCACCAGAAAGAAAGCGGGGGGGTCCCACAATGAGCAGTTCTTC; CDR3: CATRKKAGGSHNEQFF
size: .; J: TRBJ2-2; D: .; V: TRBV5-1; DNA: TGCGCCAGCTCCCCCCGACACGTCGACACCGGGGAGCTGTTTTTT; CDR3: CASSPRHVDTGELFF
size: once; J: TRBJ2-3; D: TRBD1; V: TRBV28; DNA: TGTGCCAGCAGCATTCCGGGACAGGGACCAGATACGCAGTATTTT; CDR3: CASSIPGQGPDTQYF
size: .; J: TRBJ2-3; D: .; V: TRBV27; DNA: TGTGCCAGCCGGCGTCTTCTACTATTCACAGATACGCAGTATTTT; CDR3: CASRRLLLFTDTQYF
size: .; J: TRBJ1-5; D: .; V: TRBV28; DNA: TGTGCCAGCAGTCCCACAGATTATAGCAATCAGCCCCAGCATTTT; CDR3: CASSPTDYSNQPQHF
size: .; J: TRBJ1-5; D: .; V: TRBV2; DNA: TGTGCCAGCAGTCTACGTAATCAGCCCCAGCATTTT; CDR3: CASSLRNQPQHF
size: .; J: TRBJ1-1; D: .; V: TRBV4-3; DNA: TGCGCCAGCAGTGACAGCTTCGGGTACACTGAAGCTTTCTTT; CDR3: CASSDSFGYTEAFF
size: .; J: TRBJ2-2; D: TRBD2; V: TRBV5-1; DNA: TGCGCCAGCAGCTGGGGACTAGCGGGCCTAACCGGGGAGCTGTTTTTT; CDR3: CASSWGLAGLTGELFF
size: .; J: TRBJ2-1; D: .; V: TRBV25-1; DNA: TGTGCCAGCAGTGTCCGGGACTCTCTTGAGGGTGAGCAGTTCTTC; CDR3: CASSVRDSLEGEQFF
size: .; J: TRBJ2-7; D: .; V: TRBV2; DNA: TGTGCCAGCAAGACAGGCAATTACGAGCAGTACTTC; CDR3: CASKTGNYEQYF
size: .; J: TRBJ2-1; D: TRBD2; V: TRBV9; DNA: TGTGCCAGCAGCGTAGACCTTGCGGGAGCGGTTGAGCAGTTCTTC; CDR3: CASSVDLAGAVEQFF
size: .; J: TRBJ1-1; D: .; V: TRBV5-4; DNA: TGTGCCAGCAGCTCTATGACAGGAGGGAACACTGAAGCTTTCTTT; CDR3: CASSSMTGGNTEAFF
size: .; J: TRBJ1-2; D: TRBD1; V: TRBV28; DNA: TGTGCCAGCAGTTTAGAAACAGGGGTGGATGGCTACACCTTC; CDR3: CASSLETGVDGYTF
size: .; J: TRBJ2-1; D: .; V: TRBV9; DNA: TGTGCCAGCAGCCCGAAGAATCTAGCCCATGAGCAGTTCTTC; CDR3: CASSPKNLAHEQFF
size: .; J: TRBJ1-1; D: .; V: TRBV7-9; DNA: TGTGCCAGCAACCAAGGGGGGCAAATCATGAACACTGAAGCTTTCTTT; CDR3: CASNQGGQIMNTEAFF
size: .; J: TRBJ2-1; D: .; V: TRBV9; DNA: TGTGCCAGCAGCCCACGCAGGCTAGCCAATGAGCAGTTCTTC; CDR3: CASSPRRLANEQFF
size: .; J: TRBJ2-7; D: .; V: TRBV28; DNA: TGTGCCAGTAGGGAGGGGACAGGCGCATACGAGCAGTACTTC; CDR3: CASREGTGAYEQYF
size: .; J: TRBJ2-7; D: TRBD2; V: TRBV15; DNA: TGTGCCACCAGCAGCGGGGGGGGACTAGCGGGAGGGCGAGCTAACGAGCAGTACTTC; CDR3: CATSSGGGLAGGRANEQYF
size: once; J: TRBJ2-1; D: TRBD2; V: TRBV2; DNA: TGTGCCAGCCAGGGAGTGACTAGCGGGTACAATGAGCAGTTCTTC; CDR3: CASQGVTSGYNEQFF
size: .; J: TRBJ1-2; D: .; V: TRBV5-1; DNA: TGCGCCAGCAGCTTGGGACGGGCGTCAACCTTGGGCTACACCTTC; CDR3: CASSLGRASTLGYTF
size: few; J: TRBJ2-2; D: .; V: TRBV7-8; DNA: TGTGCCAGCAGCTCAGCAGGGAACACCGGGGAGCTGTTTTTT; CDR3: CASSSAGNTGELFF
size: .; J: TRBJ2-1; D: .; V: TRBV7-9; DNA: TGTGCCAGCAGACCTGACCCCGGGCAGGGCTCCTACAATGAGCAGTTCTTC; CDR3: CASRPDPGQGSYNEQFF
size: .; J: TRBJ2-5; D: TRBD1; V: TRBV7-9; DNA: TGTGCCAGCAGCTACGGACAGGAGCAAGAGACCCAGTACTTC; CDR3: CASSYGQEQETQYF
size: .; J: TRBJ2-1; D: .; V: TRBV6-5; DNA: TGTGCCAGCAGTCGACTAGACCCCTACAATGAGCAGTTCTTC; CDR3: CASSRLDPYNEQFF
size: .; J: TRBJ2-2; D: TRBD1; V: TRBV11-2; DNA: TGTGCCAGCAGCTTAGGGTACAGGGGGGCCGGGGAGCTGTTTTTT; CDR3: CASSLGYRGAGELFF
size: once; J: TRBJ2-1; D: .; V: TRBV27; DNA: TGTGCCAGCAGTCGCGCCGGACCCCCATTTGATGAGCAGTTCTTC; CDR3: CASSRAGPPFDEQFF
size: .; J: TRBJ2-2; D: TRBD2; V: TRBV5-1; DNA: TGCGCCAGCCGTAGCGGGAGTACCGGGGAGCTGTTTTTT; CDR3: CASRSGSTGELFF
size: .; J: TRBJ2-5; D: .; V: TRBV7-9; DNA: TGTGCCAGCAGCCCCCCGAGGGGCGAAGAGACCCAGTACTTC; CDR3: CASSPPRGEETQYF
size: .; J: TRBJ2-7; D: TRBD1; V: TRBV28; DNA: TGTGCCAGCGGACGGGACAGGAGCTACGAGCAGTACTTC; CDR3: CASGRDRSYEQYF
size: .; J: TRBJ2-5; D: .; V: TRBV18; DNA: TGTGCCAGCTCACCAAAGCTGCAGCAAGAGACCCAGTACTTC; CDR3: CASSPKLQQETQYF
size: .; J: TRBJ2-3; D: TRBD2; V: TRBV28; DNA: TGTGCCAGCAGTTTATTTCGCCAGCATCATAGCGGGAGGGGTACAGATACGCAGTATTTT; CDR3: CASSLFRQHHSGRGTDTQYF
size: once; J: TRBJ2-7; D: TRBD2; V: TRBV23-1; DNA: TGCGCCAGCAGCCGGACTAGCGAGATGTCCTACGAGCAGTACTTC; CDR3: CASSRTSEMSYEQYF
size: .; J: TRBJ1-5; D: .; V: TRBV6-1; DNA: TGTGCCAGCAGTGGTCGGAGGGTCGGAGGAAATCAGCCCCAGCATTTT; CDR3: CASSGRRVGGNQPQHF
size: .; J: TRBJ1-5; D: .; V: TRBV28; DNA: TGTGCCAGCAGTTTTACGGTCGAGACCCAGCATTTT; CDR3: CASSFTVETQHF
size: once; J: TRBJ2-1; D: TRBD1; V: TRBV6-6; DNA: TGTGCCAGCACTCGAACAGGGGACAATGAGCAGTTCTTC; CDR3: CASTRTGDNEQFF
size: .; J: TRBJ2-3; D: TRBD2; V: TRBV27; DNA: TGTGCCAGCAGTTGGGGACTAGCGGGAGAGGCAGATACGCAGTATTTT; CDR3: CASSWGLAGEADTQYF
size: .; J: TRBJ2-5; D: .; V: TRBV19; DNA: TGTGCCAGTAGTCCATCAGGGATTCAAGAGACCCAGTACTTC; CDR3: CASSPSGIQETQYF
size: .; J: TRBJ1-3; D: .; V: TRBV9; DNA: TGTGCCAGCAGCGCCTTTGAGGAGCGTTCTGGAAACACCATATATTTT; CDR3: CASSAFEERSGNTIYF
size: .; J: TRBJ1-4; D: .; V: TRBV7-8; DNA: TGTGCCAGCAGCTTAGGACGACGTGTTGAAAAACTGTTTTTT; CDR3: CASSLGRRVEKLFF
size: .; J: TRBJ2-7; D: TRBD2; V: TRBV9; DNA: TGTGCCAGCAGCGTGGGACTAGGGGACGAGCAGTACTTC; CDR3: CASSVGLGDEQYF
size: .; J: TRBJ1-5; D: TRBD1; V: TRBV27; DNA: TGTGCCAGCAGATACAGGGGCGGGCAGCCCCAGCATTTT; CDR3: CASRYRGGQPQHF
size: .; J: TRBJ2-3; D: .; V: TRBV21-1; DNA: TGTGCCAGCAGCAAGGGGATGGGGTTTCCAGGGGGCCCAGATACGCAGTATTTT; CDR3: CASSKGMGFPGGPDTQYF
size: .; J: TRBJ1-3; D: .; V: TRBV28; DNA: TGTGCCAGCAGCCTTCCGATTCCCAACACCATATATTTT; CDR3: CASSLPIPNTIYF
size: .; J: TRBJ2-2; D: TRBD2; V: TRBV7-9; DNA: TGTGCCAGCAGCCGGACTAGCGGGAACACCGGGGAGCTGTTTTTT; CDR3: CASSRTSGNTGELFF
size: .; J: TRBJ1-2; D: .; V: TRBV7-8; DNA: TGTGCCAGCAGCTTAACGGACAGTGGCTACACCTTC; CDR3: CASSLTDSGYTF
size: .; J: TRBJ2-1; D: TRBD1; V: TRBV19; DNA: TGTGCCAGTATCAAGACAGGGTCAACGAATGAGCAGTTCTTC; CDR3: CASIKTGSTNEQFF
size: .; J: TRBJ2-6; D: TRBD1; V: TRBV7-8; DNA: TGTGCCAGCAGCTTGACAGGGTTCGGGGCCAACGTCCTGACTTTC; CDR3: CASSLTGFGANVLTF
size: .; J: TRBJ1-1; D: .; V: TRBV18; DNA: TGTGCCAGCTCACCACCGGGCAGAACTATGAACACTGAAGCTTTCTTT; CDR3: CASSPPGRTMNTEAFF